Below, 31 T cell receptor beta chains from the same sample are listed, as sequenced in a study of shared clonotypes between healthy human individuals. The data were produced by immunoSEQ multiplex PCR, yet TCRdb's version contains in-frame clones alone and is incomplete. Found here are roughly 2.4 million clones, 95% of them singletons; the top ten hold around 0.13%. The sample comprised naive CD4+ T cells sorted from blood. Documented subset: CD45RA+ positively selected. These receptors were obtained from a man aged 18-30 years in good health.

This sequence joins TRBV6-1 and TRBJ1-2, with 9 bases fitting TRBD1. The CDR3 consists of 15 residues. The J segment lost 4 bases and the V segment lost 7 bases, leaving 10 bases of the junction unmatched. CDR1 is MNHNS, CDR2 SASEGT, per germline. The CDR3 DNA sequence: TGTGCCAGCAACTACCCACAGGGGGCAAGCTATGGCTACACCTTC. Protein: CASNYPQGASYGYTF.

CDR3 in amino acids: CASSPAPGLDYEQYF. CDR3 DNA sequence: TGTGCCAGCAGCCCAGCGCCGGGACTAGACTACGAGCAGTACTTC. This sequence joins TRBV6-5 and TRBJ2-7, with TRBD2 identical over 8 bases. Germline V CDR1 and CDR2: MNHEY, SVGAGI. V was pared by 6 bases and J by 3 bases, with 10 bases of the junction left unmatched. There are 15 residues in the CDR3.

The chain combines TRBV27 with TRBJ1-5; a weak D match, TRBD1 (5 bases). There are 17 residues in the CDR3. Germline CDR1 and CDR2: MNHEY and SMNVEV (reference sequence). The V end lost 5 bases, the J end lost 3 bases, and 20 bases lay between the germline ends. This CDR3 reads CASSGQGGSRDNQPQHF. The CDR3 region has the DNA TGTGCCAGCAGTGGGCAGGGTGGTTCGAGGGACAATCAGCCCCAGCATTTT.

The chain has TRBV15 and TRBJ2-5; D may match TRBD1 or TRBD2 (6 bases each). The V gene's germline CDR1 is LNHNV and CDR2 YYDKDF (reference sequence). CDR3 size: 14 residues. V lost 0 bases, J lost 4 bases, and 9 bases lay in between. The CDR3: CATSRDPGAETQYF. The CDR3 DNA is TGTGCCACCAGCAGAGATCCGGGGGCAGAGACCCAGTACTTC.

The chain couples TRBV12-1 to TRBJ1-3. TRBV12-1 is given as a pseudogene. CDR3 length: 20 residues. The CDR3 nucleotides read TGTGCCAGCAGCTTTAGTCGTGGTGCCCGGGCCGACTTCTCTGGAAACACCATATATTTT. This encodes CASSFSRGARADFSGNTIYF.

This chain links TRBV11-2 with TRBJ1-3; D is undetermined. With 1 base removed from V and 0 bases from J, the gap between germline ends came to 7 bases. The CDR3 contains 15 residues. From germline, CDR1 is SGHAT and CDR2 FQNNGV. CDR3 protein: CASSLGDSSGNTIYF. DNA of the CDR3: TGTGCCAGCAGCTTAGGAGATTCCTCTGGAAACACCATATATTTT.

The chain couples TRBV19 to TRBJ2-6; D may be TRBD1 (5 bases). Per germline, CDR1 LNHDA and CDR2 SQIVND (reference sequence). The CDR3 is 15 residues long. The V and J ends lost 3 bases and 0 bases respectively, with 6 bases between them. CDR3: CASSIDSSGANVLTF. CDR3 nucleotide sequence: TGTGCCAGTAGTATTGACAGCTCTGGGGCCAACGTCCTGACTTTC.

The rearrangement joins TRBV28 to TRBJ2-7; the match to TRBD1 covers 7 bases. The ends lost 7 bases at V and 7 bases at J; junction bases unmatched: 7. The CDR3 runs to 12 residues. In germline, CDR1 is MDHEN, CDR2 SYDVKM. DNA for the CDR3: TGTGCCAGCACAGACAGGGCTATGGAGCAGTACTTC. This sequence encodes CASTDRAMEQYF.

The CDR3 region has the DNA TGTGCCAGCAGTGAATTTTCAAACTATGGCTACACCTTC. Amino acid sequence: CASSEFSNYGYTF. This chain links TRBV2 with TRBJ1-2; the D is unclear. The CDR3 contains 13 residues. CDR1 and CDR2 from the germline V gene are SNHLY and FYNNEI. The V gene lost 2 bases and the J gene lost 2 bases, with 6 bases spanning the gap.

V gene TRBV6-6 combines with J gene TRBJ1-2; 7 bases map to TRBD1. The germline V gene encodes CDR1 MNHNY and CDR2 SVGAGI (reference sequence). V shed 0 bases and J 3 bases; nucleotides not matched to a gene: 1. This CDR3 comprises 14 residues. The CDR3 loop is CASSYSGGDYGYTF. The DNA for the CDR3 is TGTGCCAGCAGTTACTCAGGGGGCGACTATGGCTACACCTTC.

A remark on this clone: The identical CDR3 is also encoded by other nucleotide sequences in the sample. The chain couples TRBV30 to TRBJ2-7, with 10 bases fitting TRBD2. The CDR3 totals 14 residues. J lost 4 bases, V lost 0 bases, and 3 bases had no gene match. Per germline, CDR1 GTSNPN and CDR2 SVGIG (reference sequence). Here the CDR3 DNA reads TGTGCCTGGAGTGTAGCGGGAGGGCCGTACGAGCAGTACTTC. The encoded protein is CAWSVAGGPYEQYF. The full variable domain, its missing parts supplied by reference TRBV30 and TRBJ2-7, is SQTIHQWPATLVQPVGSPLSLECTVEGTSNPNLYWYRQAAGRGLQLLFYSVGIGQISSEVPQNLSASRPQDRQFILSSKKLLLSDSGFYLCAWSVAGGPYEQYFGPGTRLTVT.

As to this clone: This CDR3 is also generated by other DNA sequences in the sample. The V and J genes are TRBV6-1 and TRBJ1-5, with 7 bases matching TRBD1. The V and J ends lost 6 bases and 3 bases, in that order; junction bases with no gene match: 2. The CDR3 extends over 13 amino acids. Germline V CDR1 and CDR2: MNHNS, SASEGT. The CDR3 loop reads CASRGQSNQPQHF. The CDR3 DNA is TGTGCCAGCAGGGGACAGTCCAATCAGCCCCAGCATTTT.

This chain links TRBV7-9 with TRBJ1-2; 12 bases are shared with TRBD1. The ends lost 5 bases at V and 6 bases at J; junction bases unmatched: 4. Germline assignment: CDR1 SEHNR and CDR2 FQNEAQ (reference sequence). The CDR3 sequence is 14 residues long. CDR3 coding DNA: TGTGCCAGCAGCGGGACAGGGGGCGCAGATGGCTACACCTTC. As protein: CASSGTGGADGYTF.

The chain carries TRBV2 and TRBJ2-7; D gene unclear. The length of the CDR3 is 12 residues. The V end was cut by 6 bases, the J end by 4 bases, with 10 bases between. Per the germline V gene, CDR1 is SNHLY and CDR2 is FYNNEI. The CDR3 loop is CASSSDQYEQYF. In nucleotides, the CDR3 is TGTGCCAGCAGCTCGGACCAGTACGAGCAGTACTTC.

Comments on this clone: Additional DNA sequences in this sample encode the identical CDR3. The chain is built from TRBV6-5 and TRBJ2-7; the match to TRBD1 covers 8 bases. This CDR3 is built from 14 residues. The germline gives CDR1 MNHEY, CDR2 SVGAGI. Unmatched junction bases numbered 4, after V lost 6 bases and J lost 0 bases. In DNA form, the CDR3 reads TGTGCCAGCAGGCAGACAGGGGTCTCCTACGAGCAGTACTTC. The encoded protein is CASRQTGVSYEQYF.

The genes are TRBV2 and TRBJ2-4; TRBD2 matches 16 bases. Looked up from germline, CDR1 is SNHLY and CDR2 is FYNNEI. The CDR3 spans 16 residues. V lost 6 bases and J lost 8; bases outside the gene matches: 7. This CDR3 is CASRLGLAGGEDIQYF. The CDR3 DNA reads TGTGCCAGCAGATTGGGACTAGCGGGAGGGGAAGACATTCAGTACTTC.

The chain uses TRBV10-3 and TRBJ2-1; 9 bases match TRBD2. Trimming cost V 10 bases and J 2 bases; bases outside gene matches: 6. The germline gives CDR1 ENHRY, CDR2 SYGVKD. CDR3 length equals 14 residues. This CDR3 reads CATLSGSPYNEQFF. The DNA of the CDR3 is TGTGCCACCCTTAGCGGGAGTCCCTACAATGAGCAGTTCTTC.

On this clone: The same CDR3 arises from other DNA sequences in this sample as well. The chain links TRBV9 to TRBJ2-3; maybe TRBD2 (5 bases). V lost 4 bases to trimming and J lost 1 base, with 10 bases between them. The germline gives CDR1 SGDLS, CDR2 YYNGEE. The CDR3 has 14 residues. CDR3 DNA sequence: TGTGCCAGCAGCTCCAGGACTGGCACAGATACGCAGTATTTT. Its protein is CASSSRTGTDTQYF.

V gene TRBV10-3 combines with J gene TRBJ1-3; D is unresolved. CDR3 length equals 15 residues. The germline CDR1 and CDR2 sequences are ENHRY and SYGVKD. Trimming left V 0 bases short and J 0 bases short, with 6 bases between. The DNA for the CDR3 is TGTGCCATCAGTGAGTCGGTTTCCTCTGGAAACACCATATATTTT. This sequence encodes CAISESVSSGNTIYF.

V usage is TRBV4-1 and J usage is TRBJ1-4; D may be TRBD1 (6 bases). Germline CDR1 reads MGHRA; CDR2 reads YSYEKL. The CDR3 has 15 amino acids. V was cut by 5 bases and J by 5 bases, with 15 bases left in between. The CDR3 protein is CASSGTGSLNEKLFF. The CDR3 DNA follows: TGCGCCAGCAGCGGCACAGGGTCCCTCAATGAAAAACTGTTTTTT.

The rearrangement uses TRBV7-2 and TRBJ2-7, with D perhaps TRBD1 or TRBD2 (5 bases each). The CDR3 runs 14 residues. Trimming took off 3 bases at V and 0 bases at J, with 9 bases between the two ends. Germline CDR1 and CDR2: SGHTA and FQGNSA. In nucleotides, the CDR3 is TGTGCCAGCAGCTTTACGGGGACCTCCTACGAGCAGTACTTC. Protein sequence: CASSFTGTSYEQYF.

This chain links TRBV2 with TRBJ1-1, with D unresolved. CDR1 is SNHLY and CDR2 is FYNNEI in the germline V gene. V shed 8 bases and J shed 11 bases, with 15 bases lying between them. This CDR3 region has 11 residues. The CDR3 protein is CASLKEVAAFF. CDR3 in DNA: TGTGCCAGCCTTAAAGAGGTCGCGGCTTTCTTT.

The V and J genes are TRBV6-1 and TRBJ2-7; tentatively, D is TRBD1 or TRBD2 (5 bases each). The CDR3 totals 12 residues. Germline V gene lookup returns CDR1 MNHNS and CDR2 SASEGT. V was pared by 7 bases and J by 0 bases, with 7 bases between. This CDR3 reads CASTGSSYEQYF. DNA of the CDR3: TGTGCCAGCACAGGGAGCTCCTACGAGCAGTACTTC.

This sequence joins TRBV4-1 and TRBJ2-3; D gene unclear. Germline CDR1 is MGHRA and CDR2 is YSYEKL. This CDR3 is 16 amino acids long. V was clipped by 0 bases and J by 2 bases, with 12 bases between them. The CDR3 DNA sequence: TGCGCCAGCAGCCAAGATCCCGGTAGCCTCACAGATACGCAGTATTTT. This translates into CASSQDPGSLTDTQYF.

The gene calls are TRBV4-1 and TRBJ2-7; 9 bases match TRBD1. V lost 3 bases to trimming and J lost 4 bases; unmatched junction nucleotides: 10. Per the germline V gene, CDR1 is MGHRA and CDR2 is YSYEKL. CDR3 size: 16 residues. The CDR3 DNA reads TGCGCCAGCAGCCACCCCCTCCGGGACAGGGCGTACGAGCAGTACTTC. Translated, it gives CASSHPLRDRAYEQYF.

CDR3 residues: CASSVSHLGWNEQFF. The CDR3 coding sequence is TGTGCCAGCAGCGTATCTCACCTGGGATGGAATGAGCAGTTCTTC. V and J are TRBV9 and TRBJ2-1; D gene ambiguous. The germline V and J ends were trimmed by 1 base and 7 bases, with 15 bases remaining between them. The CDR3 has 15 amino acids. Looked up from germline, CDR1 is SGDLS and CDR2 is YYNGEE.

In DNA form, the CDR3 reads TGTGCCAGCAGCCCCGACCAGATCTACAATGAGCAGTTCTTC. It encodes CASSPDQIYNEQFF. The J gene is TRBJ2-1, the V gene TRBV7-9; D gene ambiguous. This CDR3 spans 14 amino acids. Trimming cost V 5 bases and J 3 bases, with 11 bases left between them. Germline assignment: CDR1 SEHNR and CDR2 FQNEAQ (reference sequence).

J is TRBJ2-7 and V is TRBV6-1; D unresolved. Germline V CDR1 and CDR2: MNHNS, SASEGT. CDR3 size: 11 residues. Trimming stripped 7 bases from V and 2 bases from J, with 6 bases between. The CDR3 bases are TGTGCCAGCACGACCCCCTACGAGCAGTACTTC. This gives the protein CASTTPYEQYF.

This chain uses TRBV29-1 with TRBJ1-1; D remains ambiguous. CDR1 is SQVTM and CDR2 is ANQGSEA in the germline V gene. CDR3 length: 11 amino acids. The V end lost 3 bases, the J end lost 4 bases, and 6 bases lay between the germline ends. Here the CDR3 DNA reads TGCAGCGTTGAGGGTACCACTGAAGCTTTCTTT. Amino acid sequence: CSVEGTTEAFF.

The V and J genes are TRBV28 and TRBJ2-2; possibly TRBD1 for D (5 bases). This CDR3 is 15 amino acids long. Germline V lookup: CDR1 MDHEN, CDR2 SYDVKM. The ends were cut back, 6 bases at V and 3 bases at J, with 14 bases in the middle. This chain's CDR3 is CASSPTDRYTGELFF. The DNA for the CDR3 is TGTGCCAGCAGCCCCACCGACAGATACACCGGGGAGCTGTTTTTT.

The chain carries TRBV5-1 and TRBJ1-2; D not resolved. Germline V gene data show CDR1 as SGHRS and CDR2 as YFSETQ. The V end lost 0 bases, the J end lost 8 bases, and 17 bases lay between the germline ends. There are 15 residues in the CDR3. The CDR3 DNA reads as TGCGCCAGCAGCTTGGGACATGGCCTCCTCGCGGGCTACACCTTC. Protein product: CASSLGHGLLAGYTF.